The entry below describes one T cell receptor (beta chain). Roughly 0.45 to 1 ug RNA was reverse transcribed with random hexamers. The immunoSEQ assay covered 54 Vbeta and 13 Jbeta segments for CDR3. TCRdb re-analysed the immunoSEQ multiplex PCR reads in MiXCR, keeping a single row per CDR3 protein. The sample records some 100,000 distinct CDR3 sequences, about 95% being singletons. This entry is derived from a study of CD8 T cells in Susac syndrome. CDR3 size: 17 residues. Germline V gene data show CDR1 as SGHDN and CDR2 as FVKESK. V shed 3 bases, J shed 2 bases, and the junction held 9 bases outside the gene matches.

This clonotype was obtained from a human donor in good health. The V call is TRBV14, the J call TRBJ2-1; 8 nucleotides match TRBD2. Sample: CD4+ T cells from PBMCs. CDR3: CASSHLTSGETYNEQFF. The CDR3, as DNA: TGTGCCAGCAGCCATCTAACTAGCGGAGAGACCTACAATGAGCAGTTCTTC. The variable domain in full, with the rest retrieved from reference TRBV14 and TRBJ2-1, is EAGVTQFPSHSVIEKGQTVTLRCDPISGHDNLYWYRRVMGKEIKFLLHFVKESKQDESGMPNNRFLAERTGGTYSTLKVQPAELEDSGVYFCASSHLTSGETYNEQFFGPGTRLTVL.